This record covers a single T cell receptor beta chain. Clones were read by immunoSEQ multiplex PCR, and TCRdb kept only the in-frame ones, dropping some. The sample contains some 44,000 clones, about 85% of which appear only once. This sample stems from a study of T cell changes during pregnancy in multiple sclerosis. Germline values: CDR1 SGHTA, CDR2 FQGTGA. After removal of 0 bases from V and 6 bases from J, the junction contained 10 bases not matched to a gene. The CDR3 consists of 17 residues. This specimen consisted of CD4+ T cells from peripheral blood mononuclear cells, obtained in the second trimester of pregnancy. The chain combines TRBV7-3 with TRBJ2-2, with TRBD1 identical over 7 bases. This clonotype was obtained from a female donor with multiple sclerosis, enrolled in a pregnancy study. The CDR3 coding sequence is TGTGCCAGCAGCTTAACGTTAGAGGGGGCCTCGTCCGGGGAGCTGTTTTTT. Encoded protein: CASSLTLEGASSGELFF.